These T cell receptor beta chains were read from a single sample in a study of T cells in Graves' hyperthyroidism and ophthalmopathy. TCRdb analysed the multiplex PCR reads with MiXCR anew, one entry per CDR3 protein. The top ten hold 3.8% of the sample, which has about 620,000 distinct CDR3 sequences, roughly 15% seen once. Sequenced sample: blood. The receptor source for this set is a woman in her 30s with Graves' hyperthyroidism. CDR3s include the opening cysteine and the closing phenylalanine or tryptophan. D genes are given only for firm matches. Clone size is stated in some rows and not others, as once, few, many or a class when expanded.

D gene: -; V gene: TRBV9; clone size: -; J gene: TRBJ1-6; CDR3 DNA: TGTGCCAGCAGTCCTACCCAGCGGGTCGGAAATTCACCCCTCCACTTT; CDR3 protein: CASSPTQRVGNSPLHF
D gene: -; V gene: TRBV19; clone size: few; J gene: TRBJ2-1; CDR3 DNA: TGTGCCAGTAGTTTCGGTAGCGTGAACAATGAGCAGTTCTTC; CDR3 protein: CASSFGSVNNEQFF
D gene: -; V gene: TRBV19; clone size: -; J gene: TRBJ1-4; CDR3 DNA: TGTGCCAGTAGTGAGGGGAATGAAAAACTGTTTTTT; CDR3 protein: CASSEGNEKLFF
D gene: TRBD1; V gene: TRBV7-2; clone size: many; J gene: TRBJ2-7; CDR3 DNA: TGTGCCAGCAGCTTAGCGCTGGGACAGGGACGGGGGGAGCAGTACTTC; CDR3 protein: CASSLALGQGRGEQYF
D gene: -; V gene: TRBV5-4; clone size: few; J gene: TRBJ1-1; CDR3 DNA: TGTGCCAGCAGCTTGGGGAGGGCCACTGAAGCTCTCTTT; CDR3 protein: CASSLGRATEALF
D gene: -; V gene: TRBV7-9; clone size: many; J gene: TRBJ2-5; CDR3 DNA: TGTGCCAGCAGCTTGGGGCCAAGGGGGGAGCAAGAGACCCAGTACTTC; CDR3 protein: CASSLGPRGEQETQYF
D gene: TRBD2; V gene: TRBV28; clone size: many; J gene: TRBJ2-4; CDR3 DNA: TGTGCCAGCAGTCCGGGACTAGCACGTAACATTCAGTACTTC; CDR3 protein: CASSPGLARNIQYF
D gene: -; V gene: TRBV10-3; clone size: few; J gene: TRBJ1-1; CDR3 DNA: TGTGCCACCCGAAGGGACCTGAACACTGAAGCTTTCTTT; CDR3 protein: CATRRDLNTEAFF
D gene: -; V gene: TRBV2; clone size: many; J gene: TRBJ2-5; CDR3 DNA: TGTGCCAGCAGTGGACTATCTTACCAAGAGACCCAGTACTTC; CDR3 protein: CASSGLSYQETQYF
D gene: TRBD1; V gene: TRBV30; clone size: -; J gene: TRBJ2-3; CDR3 DNA: TGTGCCTGGAGTGTTGACAGGGGGGGCACAGATACGCAGTATTTT; CDR3 protein: CAWSVDRGGTDTQYF
D gene: TRBD1; V gene: TRBV5-1; clone size: many; J gene: TRBJ2-7; CDR3 DNA: TGCGCCAGCAGCACAGGGGATGGGCCCCGCTACGAGCAGTACTTC; CDR3 protein: CASSTGDGPRYEQYF
D gene: TRBD2; V gene: TRBV30; clone size: many; J gene: TRBJ2-1; CDR3 DNA: TGTGCCTGGAGTGCTAGCGGGTACTCCTACAATGAGCAGTTCTTC; CDR3 protein: CAWSASGYSYNEQFF
D gene: -; V gene: TRBV28; clone size: many; J gene: TRBJ1-1; CDR3 DNA: TGTGCCAGCAGTTTGGGACTCACAGGGAACACTGAAGCTTTCTTT; CDR3 protein: CASSLGLTGNTEAFF
D gene: TRBD2; V gene: TRBV20-1; clone size: many; J gene: TRBJ2-7; CDR3 DNA: TGCAGTGTGAGTAGCGGGAGGGCCGGGTACGAGCAGTACTTC; CDR3 protein: CSVSSGRAGYEQYF
D gene: -; V gene: TRBV12-3/TRBV12-4; clone size: many; J gene: TRBJ2-1; CDR3 DNA: TGTGCCAGCAGCATTACACCACTCTCCTACAATGAGCAGTTCTTC; CDR3 protein: CASSITPLSYNEQFF
D gene: TRBD1; V gene: TRBV29-1; clone size: many; J gene: TRBJ1-2; CDR3 DNA: TGCAGCGCCGGCGGGGGACAGGGGTCTGGCTACACCTTC; CDR3 protein: CSAGGGQGSGYTF
D gene: -; V gene: TRBV5-1; clone size: many; J gene: TRBJ2-3; CDR3 DNA: TGCGCCAGCAGCTTGGGGATGGCGGATACGCAGTATTTT; CDR3 protein: CASSLGMADTQYF
D gene: -; V gene: TRBV20-1; clone size: -; J gene: TRBJ2-7; CDR3 DNA: TGCAGTGCTAGAGACTTAGCGGTTTCATCCCCCTACGAGCAGTACTTC; CDR3 protein: CSARDLAVSSPYEQYF
D gene: -; V gene: TRBV30; clone size: -; J gene: TRBJ1-2; CDR3 DNA: TGTGCCTGGAGTGTAAGAGCTAACTATGGCTACACCTTC; CDR3 protein: CAWSVRANYGYTF
D gene: -; V gene: TRBV3-1; clone size: -; J gene: TRBJ2-1; CDR3 DNA: TGTGCCAGCAGCCAATTTCCGACCACACCTTCCTACAATGAGCAGTTCTTC; CDR3 protein: CASSQFPTTPSYNEQFF
D gene: -; V gene: TRBV7-2; clone size: -; J gene: TRBJ2-2; CDR3 DNA: TGTGCCAGCAGCCAAGATCTCGCGGACACCGGGGAGCTGTTTTTT; CDR3 protein: CASSQDLADTGELFF
D gene: TRBD2; V gene: TRBV7-9; clone size: many; J gene: TRBJ2-3; CDR3 DNA: TGTGCCAGCAGCCCTGTGACTAGCGGCCGAGATACGCAGTATTTT; CDR3 protein: CASSPVTSGRDTQYF
D gene: TRBD1; V gene: TRBV3-1; clone size: many; J gene: TRBJ1-5; CDR3 DNA: TGTGCCAGCAGCCAATCGACAGGGAGGGAACAGCCCCAGCATTTT; CDR3 protein: CASSQSTGREQPQHF
D gene: TRBD2; V gene: TRBV11-2; clone size: few; J gene: TRBJ2-7; CDR3 DNA: TGTGCCAGCAGCTTAGAAGTTCCGACTAGCGGGAGCTACGAGCAGTACTTC; CDR3 protein: CASSLEVPTSGSYEQYF
D gene: TRBD1; V gene: TRBV2; clone size: -; J gene: TRBJ1-1; CDR3 DNA: TGTGCCAGCAGTGCCCGACAGGGCCCGAACACTGAAGCTTTCTTT; CDR3 protein: CASSARQGPNTEAFF
D gene: -; V gene: TRBV9; clone size: -; J gene: TRBJ1-4; CDR3 DNA: TGTGCCAGCAGCAATCTGGACGGGAATGAAAAACTGTTTTTT; CDR3 protein: CASSNLDGNEKLFF
D gene: TRBD1; V gene: TRBV7-2; clone size: few; J gene: TRBJ1-1; CDR3 DNA: TGTGCCAGCAGCTTAGGTTCAGGGGGCAACACTGAAGCTTTCTTT; CDR3 protein: CASSLGSGGNTEAFF
D gene: -; V gene: TRBV7-8; clone size: many; J gene: TRBJ2-5; CDR3 DNA: TGTGCCAGCAGCCCCGTCCCTACTGAAGAGACCCAGTACTTC; CDR3 protein: CASSPVPTEETQYF